These 8 T cell receptor beta chains came from one sample sequenced in a study of cytomegalovirus exposure and HLA in healthy donors. Amplification used 60 Vbeta primers and 13 Jbeta primers. This table comes from immunoSEQ multiplex PCR, and its TCRdb copy is limited to in-frame clones, with some not included. The top ten hold 1.2% of the sample, which has 90,000 to 95,000 clones, about 85% seen once. The sequencing input was PBMCs. Source of these receptors: a girl aged 2-10 years in good health and CMV-seropositive.

The V and J genes are TRBV5-4 and TRBJ1-3; D is uncertain. The germline V gene has CDR1 SGHNT and CDR2 YYREEE (reference sequence). V shed 0 bases and J shed 3 bases, with 4 bases lying between them. The CDR3 covers 13 residues. The CDR3 bases are TGTGCCAGCAGCTTGGGAGGTGGAAACACCATATATTTT. This encodes CASSLGGGNTIYF. Complete variable domain (other parts from reference TRBV5-4 and TRBJ1-3): ETGVTQSPTHLIKTRGQQVTLRCSSQSGHNTVSWYQQALGQGPQFIFQYYREEENGRGNFPPRFSGLQFPNYSSELNVNALELDDSALYLCASSLGGGNTIYFGEGSWLTVV.

This clone was seen just once. The chain links TRBV5-1 to TRBJ2-3, with TRBD1 matching 10 bases. Trimming took 5 bases from V and 5 from J; bases not matched to a gene: 8. This CDR3 is 15 amino acids long. Germline V gives CDR1 SGHRS, CDR2 YFSETQ. The CDR3 reads CASRSGTGAGDTQYF. The CDR3 region has the DNA TGCGCCAGCAGGTCCGGGACAGGGGCGGGAGATACGCAGTATTTT.

This chain links TRBV4-1 with TRBJ2-7; 8 bases are a match to TRBD2. Germline V gene lookup returns CDR1 MGHRA and CDR2 YSYEKL. The J segment lost 6 bases and the V segment lost 3 bases, leaving 10 bases of the junction unmatched. CDR3 length equals 15 residues. Here the CDR3 reads CASSQGLVRRSEQYF. CDR3 bases: TGCGCCAGCAGCCAGGGACTAGTCCGACGCTCCGAGCAGTACTTC.

This clone is a singleton in its sample. The CDR3, as DNA: TGTGCCAGCAGACCTAGAGACAGGGATCAAGGCTACACCTTC. Translating it yields CASRPRDRDQGYTF. The chain carries TRBV6-1 and TRBJ1-2, with TRBD1 identical over 7 bases. V gave up 6 bases and J gave up 8 bases; unmatched junction bases: 12. Germline V lookup: CDR1 MNHNS, CDR2 SASEGT. The CDR3 length is 14 residues.

The rearrangement joins TRBV30 to TRBJ2-1, with a possible D match to TRBD1 (6 bases). CDR1 and CDR2 (germline): GTSNPN, SVGIG (reference sequence). The CDR3 is 14 residues long. The V end lost 3 bases, the J end lost 10 bases, and 19 bases lay between the germline ends. Here the CDR3 DNA reads TGTGCCTGGAGCAGGGGATCTGGTACCCAAGAGCAGTTCTTC. Translating it yields CAWSRGSGTQEQFF. The whole variable domain, remainder taken from reference TRBV30 and TRBJ2-1, is SQTIHQWPATLVQPVGSPLSLECTVEGTSNPNLYWYRQAAGRGLQLLFYSVGIGQISSEVPQNLSASRPQDRQFILSSKKLLLSDSGFYLCAWSRGSGTQEQFFGPGTRLTVL.

V usage is TRBV5-1 and J usage is TRBJ2-2; 12 nucleotides agree with TRBD2. The V segment lost 4 bases and the J segment 6 bases; nucleotides outside the gene matches: 4. Germline assignment: CDR1 SGHRS and CDR2 YFSETQ. The CDR3 runs 15 residues. The CDR3 region is CASSLRLAGAGELFF. The CDR3 DNA is TGCGCCAGCAGCCTACGACTAGCGGGAGCCGGGGAGCTGTTTTTT. Based on the CDR3 plus reference TRBV5-1 and TRBJ2-2, the full variable domain is KAGVTQTPRYLIKTRGQQVTLSCSPISGHRSVSWYQQTPGQGLQFLFEYFSETQRNKGNFPGRFSGRQFSNSRSEMNVSTLELGDSALYLCASSLRLAGAGELFFGEGSRLTVL.

V gene TRBV9 combines with J gene TRBJ1-2, with D unresolved. The CDR3 is made up of 13 amino acids. Germline V gene data show CDR1 as SGDLS and CDR2 as YYNGEE. The germline V and J ends were trimmed by 0 bases and 7 bases, with 10 bases remaining between them. For the CDR3, the DNA is TGTGCCAGCAGCGTAGTGATAGGCGGTGGCTACACCTTC. Translated: CASSVVIGGGYTF. The full variable domain, its missing parts supplied by reference TRBV9 and TRBJ1-2, is DSGVTQTPKHLITATGQRVTLRCSPRSGDLSVYWYQQSLDQGLQFLIQYYNGEERAKGNILERFSAQQFPDLHSELNLSSLELGDSALYFCASSVVIGGGYTFGSGTRLTVV.

The chain recombines TRBV20-1 with TRBJ2-7; unclear D gene. Trimming shortened V by 3 bases and J by 2 bases, and 5 bases separated the two germline ends. The CDR3 has 11 amino acids. CDR1 and CDR2 (germline): DFQATT, SNEGSKA (reference sequence). CDR3 sequence reads: CSASGAYEQYF. In DNA, the CDR3 is TGCAGTGCTAGCGGAGCCTACGAGCAGTACTTC.